This T cell receptor (beta chain) was found in a study of cytomegalovirus exposure and HLA in healthy donors. Study context: 81% of 350 to 400 genotyped donors fell in the Caucasian-associated ancestry cluster. Findings and caveats of the study: In a later analysis, HLA-C alleles had the fewest associated TCRs, DRB1 alleles the most. A later analysis found most CMV-associated TCR beta chains apparently HLA-restricted. A classifier reportedly called cytomegalovirus status with high sensitivity and specificity.

The PCR had 60 Vbeta and 13 Jbeta primers. Clones were read by immunoSEQ multiplex PCR, and TCRdb kept only the in-frame ones, dropping some. The sample contains under 100,000 clones, roughly 79% of which appear only once. The count of this clone is one. What it recognizes is unknown. The sample was PBMCs. This sequence was found in a man younger than 35 in good health and CMV-seropositive.

This CDR3 is CASSELGGLSTDTQYF. The CDR3 DNA sequence: TGTGCCAGCAGCGAATTGGGGGGGCTTTCCACAGATACGCAGTATTTT. The rearrangement links TRBV14 to TRBJ2-3; D may be TRBD2 (7 bases). Germline V gene data show CDR1 as SGHDN and CDR2 as FVKESK. With 5 bases removed from V and 2 bases from J, the gap between germline ends came to 17 bases. CDR3 length: 16 residues.